The 22 T cell receptor beta chains reported below all come from one sample, sequenced in a study of cytomegalovirus exposure and HLA in healthy donors. The PCR made use of 60 Vbeta and 13 Jbeta primers. Only in-frame clones appear in the TCRdb table, and some are missing; sequencing was by immunoSEQ multiplex PCR. The top ten clones hold 2.5% to 4% of a sample with 70,000 to 95,000 clones, around 77% of them seen once. Input material: PBMCs. These receptors all stem from a man aged 45-65 years in good health and CMV-seronegative.

The rearrangement joins TRBV4-2 to TRBJ2-1; the match to TRBD2 covers 12 bases. V lost 4 bases to trimming and J lost 7 bases; unmatched junction nucleotides: 11. The CDR3 is 17 amino acids. From germline, CDR1 is LGHNA and CDR2 YNFKEQ. CDR3 protein: CASSPTPSGGALNEQFF. The CDR3 nucleotides read TGTGCCAGCAGCCCGACACCTAGCGGGGGGGCGTTAAATGAGCAGTTCTTC.

The CDR3 is CASSGTGGQGGTEAFF. In DNA, the CDR3 is TGTGCCAGCTCCGGGACAGGGGGCCAGGGGGGCACTGAAGCTTTCTTT. The gene calls are TRBV18 and TRBJ1-1; 12 positions match TRBD1. The CDR3 is 16 amino acids. Germline V lookup: CDR1 KGHSH, CDR2 LQKENI. After removal of 6 bases from V and 4 bases from J, the junction contained 9 bases not matched to a gene. The full variable domain, with the rest looked up from reference TRBV18 and TRBJ1-1, is NAGVMQNPRHLVRRRGQEARLRCSPMKGHSHVYWYRQLPEEGLKFMVYLQKENIIDESGMPKERFSAEFPKEGPSILRIQQVVRGDSAAYFCASSGTGGQGGTEAFFGQGTRLTVV.

J is TRBJ1-2 and V is TRBV6-1; 8 bases match TRBD1. This CDR3 is 15 amino acids long. V lost 6 bases and J lost 2; bases outside the gene matches: 8. CDR1 MNHNS and CDR2 SASEGT come from the germline V gene. The DNA for the CDR3 is TGTGCCAGCAGGGTGACAGGGGCGGGGAACTATGGCTACACCTTC. Amino acids: CASRVTGAGNYGYTF.

CDR3: CAKRQGPSYEQYF. The CDR3 DNA follows: TGTGCCAAAAGACAGGGGCCCTCCTACGAGCAGTACTTC. This rearrangement joins TRBV2 to TRBJ2-7; 8 nucleotides match TRBD1. V lost 10 bases and J lost 0; bases outside the gene matches: 5. The CDR3 runs to 13 residues. Germline-derived CDR1 and CDR2 are SNHLY and FYNNEI.

The rearrangement links TRBV18 to TRBJ1-5; tentative D call: TRBD1 (5 bases). Trimming pared 4 bases from V and 0 bases from J, leaving 13 bases between. The CDR3 is 16 amino acids. Germline CDR1 and CDR2: KGHSH and LQKENI. The DNA for the CDR3 is TGTGCCAGCTCACTGGTAAGGGGAGGTAGCAATCAGCCCCAGCATTTT. It specifies CASSLVRGGSNQPQHF. The full variable domain, in which reference TRBV18 and TRBJ1-5 provide the parts outside the CDR3, is NAGVMQNPRHLVRRRGQEARLRCSPMKGHSHVYWYRQLPEEGLKFMVYLQKENIIDESGMPKERFSAEFPKEGPSILRIQQVVRGDSAAYFCASSLVRGGSNQPQHFGDGTRLSIL.

This rearrangement joins TRBV5-5 to TRBJ2-6; no definite D call. Trimming cost V 0 bases and J 0 bases, with 4 bases left between them. Germline V CDR1 and CDR2: SGHKS, YYEKEE (reference sequence). The CDR3 covers 15 residues. In nucleotides, the CDR3 is TGTGCCAGCAGCTTGGGCGGCTCTGGGGCCAACGTCCTGACTTTC. It yields the protein CASSLGGSGANVLTF.

The chain is built from TRBV19 and TRBJ1-5; 8 bases line up with TRBD1. The length of the CDR3 is 15 residues. V lost 1 base to trimming and J lost 4 bases; unmatched junction nucleotides: 3. Germline assignment: CDR1 LNHDA and CDR2 SQIVND (reference sequence). CDR3 bases: TGTGCCAGTAGTATAGTGGGACAGGTGAATCAGCCCCAGCATTTT. Protein product: CASSIVGQVNQPQHF.

The genes are TRBV4-3 and TRBJ1-6, with D unresolved. This CDR3 has 12 residues. Germline CDR1 LGHNA, CDR2 YSLEER. V lost 3 bases, J lost 9 bases, and 6 bases lay in between. The CDR3 loop is CASSHYGSPLHF. CDR3 in DNA: TGCGCCAGCAGCCATTACGGTTCACCCCTCCACTTT.

Here the CDR3 reads CASSRASGTEAFF. The CDR3 nucleotides are TGTGCCAGCAGCCGGGCATCGGGGACTGAAGCTTTCTTT. J is TRBJ1-1 and V is TRBV6-5; D is undetermined. The germline V gene has CDR1 MNHEY and CDR2 SVGAGI. The CDR3 extends over 13 amino acids. Deletions cut 6 bases from V and 5 bases from J, with 13 bases between.

V gene TRBV18 combines with J gene TRBJ2-2; a possible D gene is TRBD2 (6 bases). V shed 0 bases and J shed 6 bases, with 11 bases lying between them. Germline-derived CDR1 and CDR2 are KGHSH and LQKENI. This CDR3 comprises 15 residues. CDR3 region: CASSPPEGSAGELFF. CDR3 bases: TGTGCCAGCTCACCACCGGAGGGTAGCGCCGGGGAGCTGTTTTTT.

V gene TRBV29-1 combines with J gene TRBJ2-7; weak D call: TRBD1 (5 bases). This CDR3 has 13 amino acids. V lost 3 bases and J 0 bases, leaving 9 bases between the germline ends. The germline V gene has CDR1 SQVTM and CDR2 ANQGSEA. Here the CDR3 reads CSVEITGSYEQYF. The CDR3 bases are TGCAGCGTTGAGATTACAGGCTCCTACGAGCAGTACTTC.

V and J are TRBV30 and TRBJ2-3, with D tentatively TRBD2 (5 bases). This CDR3 region has 14 residues. The V gene lost 5 bases and the J gene lost 0 bases, with 12 bases spanning the gap. The V gene's germline CDR1 is GTSNPN and CDR2 SVGIG (reference sequence). The CDR3 loop is CAWGLTGSTDTQYF. The DNA for the CDR3 is TGTGCCTGGGGCCTCACGGGGAGCACAGATACGCAGTATTTT.

V and J are TRBV19 and TRBJ1-1; the match to TRBD1 covers 7 bases. The CDR3 has 15 residues. Germline CDR1 reads LNHDA; CDR2 reads SQIVND (reference sequence). V gave up 4 bases and J gave up 2 bases; unmatched junction bases: 7. The CDR3, as DNA: TGTGCCAGTAGTAAAGGGACAGATGTTAACACTGAAGCTTTCTTT. It translates to CASSKGTDVNTEAFF.

The J gene is TRBJ1-6, the V gene TRBV30; possibly TRBD1 for D (5 bases). Germline V CDR1 and CDR2: GTSNPN, SVGIG (reference sequence). There are 12 residues in the CDR3. The V end lost 5 bases, the J end lost 5 bases, and 7 bases lay between the germline ends. The CDR3, as DNA: TGTGCCTGGGGGACTGATAATTCACCCCTCCACTTT. Translation: CAWGTDNSPLHF.

The rearrangement links TRBV30 to TRBJ2-5; 8 nucleotides line up with TRBD1. Unmatched junction bases numbered 2, after V lost 3 bases and J lost 5 bases. This CDR3 is 12 amino acids long. In germline, CDR1 is GTSNPN, CDR2 SVGIG (reference sequence). The CDR3 loop is CAWSRGRETQYF. CDR3 coding DNA: TGTGCCTGGAGCAGGGGGCGCGAGACCCAGTACTTC.

The chain recombines TRBV4-3 with TRBJ2-7; D is perhaps TRBD1 (5 bases). The CDR3 totals 14 residues. Germline V gene data show CDR1 as LGHNA and CDR2 as YSLEER. V was trimmed by 4 bases and J by 4 bases, leaving 14 bases between them. This chain's CDR3 is CASSRGRASYEQYF. Written as DNA, the CDR3 is TGCGCCAGCAGCCGCGGCAGGGCATCTTACGAGCAGTACTTC.

This clone was counted only a few times. CDR3 region: CASSQRTSGSSYEQYF. The CDR3 DNA sequence: TGCGCCAGCAGCCAACGAACTAGCGGCAGCTCCTACGAGCAGTACTTC. The gene calls are TRBV4-3 and TRBJ2-7; 8 nucleotides align to TRBD2. Germline V gene lookup returns CDR1 LGHNA and CDR2 YSLEER. Trimming cost V 2 bases and J 0 bases; bases outside gene matches: 6. This CDR3 contains 16 residues.

The chain combines TRBV5-8 with TRBJ1-4, with a tentative D call TRBD1 (5 bases). Trimming stripped 0 bases from V and 7 bases from J, with 16 bases between. This CDR3 comprises 16 residues. In germline, CDR1 is SGHTS, CDR2 YDEGEE. This CDR3 reads CASSLAGRTQGEKLFF. In DNA form, the CDR3 reads TGTGCCAGCAGCTTGGCCGGGAGGACCCAGGGTGAAAAACTGTTTTTT.

V gene TRBV7-9 combines with J gene TRBJ2-4, with D perhaps TRBD1 (6 bases). The germline V and J ends were trimmed by 2 bases and 0 bases, with 14 bases remaining between them. The CDR3 has 17 amino acids. Germline V CDR1 and CDR2: SEHNR, FQNEAQ (reference sequence). CDR3 residues: CASSLTWDTSAKNIQYF. DNA of the CDR3: TGTGCCAGCAGCTTAACATGGGACACCTCAGCCAAAAACATTCAGTACTTC.

This chain links TRBV7-8 with TRBJ1-6; perhaps TRBD1 as D (5 bases). Looked up from germline, CDR1 is SGHVS and CDR2 is FQNEAQ. Trimming removed 6 bases at V and 8 bases at J, with 17 bases between. The CDR3 consists of 15 residues. The CDR3 loop is CASRLAGTGDSPLHF. DNA of the CDR3: TGTGCCAGCAGGTTGGCGGGGACGGGGGATTCACCCCTCCACTTT.

CDR3 amino acids: CASSQGTSGGGETQYF. The CDR3 DNA reads TGTGCCAGCAGCCAGGGGACTAGCGGGGGGGGCGAGACCCAGTACTTC. The genes are TRBV7-2 and TRBJ2-5; 16 nucleotides align to TRBD2. The CDR3 is made up of 16 amino acids. Germline loops: CDR1 SGHTA, CDR2 FQGNSA. The ends lost 5 bases at V and 5 bases at J; junction bases unmatched: 5.

The chain joins TRBV18 to TRBJ1-5, with D possibly being TRBD1 (5 bases). The CDR3 length is 14 residues. V was clipped by 3 bases and J by 2 bases, with 8 bases between them. Looked up from germline, CDR1 is KGHSH and CDR2 is LQKENI. The CDR3 sequence is CASSPDSGNQPQHF. In DNA, the CDR3 is TGTGCCAGCTCACCCGACAGTGGCAATCAGCCCCAGCATTTT.